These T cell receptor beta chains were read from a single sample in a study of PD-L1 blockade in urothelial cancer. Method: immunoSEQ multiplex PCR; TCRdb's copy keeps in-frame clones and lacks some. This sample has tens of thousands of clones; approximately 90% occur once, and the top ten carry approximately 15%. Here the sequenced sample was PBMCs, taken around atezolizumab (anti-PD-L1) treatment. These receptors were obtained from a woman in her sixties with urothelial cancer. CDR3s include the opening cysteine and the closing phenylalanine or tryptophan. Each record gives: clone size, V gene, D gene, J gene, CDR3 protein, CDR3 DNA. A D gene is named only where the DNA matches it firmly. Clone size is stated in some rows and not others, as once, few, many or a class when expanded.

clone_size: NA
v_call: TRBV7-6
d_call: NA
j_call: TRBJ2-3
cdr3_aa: CASSSTPGGAEDTQYF
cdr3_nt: TGTGCCAGCAGCTCGACGCCCGGGGGAGCTGAAGATACGCAGTATTTT

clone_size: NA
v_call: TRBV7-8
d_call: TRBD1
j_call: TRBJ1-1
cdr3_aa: CASSLLGGQGNTEAFF
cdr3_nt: TGTGCCAGCAGCTTACTGGGGGGACAGGGAAACACTGAAGCTTTCTTT

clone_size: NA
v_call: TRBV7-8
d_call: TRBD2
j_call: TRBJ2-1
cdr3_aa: CASSLGMGRGGNNEQFF
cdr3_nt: TGTGCCAGCAGCTTAGGCATGGGTCGGGGGGGAAACAATGAGCAGTTCTTC

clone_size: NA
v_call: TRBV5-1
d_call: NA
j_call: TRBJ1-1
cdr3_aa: CASSFTQGTEAFF
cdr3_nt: TGCGCCAGCAGCTTTACCCAGGGAACTGAAGCTTTCTTT

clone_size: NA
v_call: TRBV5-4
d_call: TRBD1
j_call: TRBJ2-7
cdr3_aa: CASSTLDRGRNEQYF
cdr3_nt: TGTGCCAGCAGCACCCTGGACAGGGGGCGTAACGAGCAGTACTTC

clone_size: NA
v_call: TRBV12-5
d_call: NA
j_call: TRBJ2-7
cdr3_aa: CASGYSYEQYF
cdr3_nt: TGTGCTAGTGGCTACAGCTACGAGCAGTACTTC

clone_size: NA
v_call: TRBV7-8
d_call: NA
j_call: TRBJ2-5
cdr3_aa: CASSFLPPLGVQETQYF
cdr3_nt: TGTGCCAGCAGCTTCCTCCCCCCCCTGGGAGTTCAAGAGACCCAGTACTTC

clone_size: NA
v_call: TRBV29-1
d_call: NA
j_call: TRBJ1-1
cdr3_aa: CSAYLDRNTEAFF
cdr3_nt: TGCAGCGCCTACCTAGATAGGAACACTGAAGCTTTCTTT

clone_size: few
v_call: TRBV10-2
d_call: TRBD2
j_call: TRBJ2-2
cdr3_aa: CASRVIGLAGVSGELFF
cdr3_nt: TGCGCCAGCAGAGTGATTGGGCTAGCGGGAGTATCCGGGGAGCTGTTTTTT

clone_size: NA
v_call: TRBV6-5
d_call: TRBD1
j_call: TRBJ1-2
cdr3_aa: CASVKSGGADYGYTF
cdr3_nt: TGTGCCAGCGTAAAATCAGGGGGCGCCGACTATGGCTACACCTTC

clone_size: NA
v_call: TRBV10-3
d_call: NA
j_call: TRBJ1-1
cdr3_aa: CAISESPGLNTEAFF
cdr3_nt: TGTGCCATCAGTGAGTCCCCAGGGCTGAACACTGAAGCTTTCTTT

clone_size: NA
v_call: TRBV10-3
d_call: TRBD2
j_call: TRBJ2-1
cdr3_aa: CAISEQSGRPQFF
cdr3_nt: TGTGCCATCAGTGAGCAGAGCGGGAGACCGCAGTTCTTC

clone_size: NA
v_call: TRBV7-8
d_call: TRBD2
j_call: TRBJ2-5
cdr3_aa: CASSLSPGGQETQYF
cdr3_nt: TGTGCCAGCAGCTTATCACCGGGGGGGCAAGAGACCCAGTACTTC

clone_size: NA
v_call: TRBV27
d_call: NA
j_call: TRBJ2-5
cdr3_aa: CASSFGGETQYF
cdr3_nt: TGTGCCAGCAGTTTCGGAGGAGAGACCCAGTACTTC

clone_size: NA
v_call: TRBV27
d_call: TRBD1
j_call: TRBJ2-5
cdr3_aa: CASSRGTGGDQETQYF
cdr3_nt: TGTGCCAGCAGTAGAGGGACAGGGGGCGACCAAGAGACCCAGTACTTC

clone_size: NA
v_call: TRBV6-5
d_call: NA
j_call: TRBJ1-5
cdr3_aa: CASSRAGTQDQPQHF
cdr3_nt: TGTGCCAGCAGCCGTGCCGGGACACAGGATCAGCCCCAGCATTTT

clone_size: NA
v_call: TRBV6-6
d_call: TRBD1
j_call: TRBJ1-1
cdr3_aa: CASSYDRDHQPEAFF
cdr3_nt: TGTGCCAGCAGTTACGACAGGGACCATCAACCCGAAGCTTTCTTT

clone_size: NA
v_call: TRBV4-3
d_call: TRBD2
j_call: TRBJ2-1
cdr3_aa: CASSQVWRGAYNEQFF
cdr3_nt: TGCGCCAGCAGCCAGGTCTGGCGGGGGGCCTACAATGAGCAGTTCTTC

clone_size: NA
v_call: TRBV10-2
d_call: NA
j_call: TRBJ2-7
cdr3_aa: CASMGATVSSYEQYF
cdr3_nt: TGCGCCAGCATGGGAGCGACGGTGAGCTCCTACGAGCAGTACTTC

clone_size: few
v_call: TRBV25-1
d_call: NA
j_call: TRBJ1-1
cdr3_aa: CASSTLAGAGDTEAFF
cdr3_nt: TGTGCCAGCAGTACTTTGGCAGGGGCAGGTGACACTGAAGCTTTCTTT

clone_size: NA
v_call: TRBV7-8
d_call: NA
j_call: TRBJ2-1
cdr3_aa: CASSLEDSGYNEQFF
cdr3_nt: TGTGCCAGCAGCTTAGAGGATAGCGGTTACAATGAGCAGTTCTTC

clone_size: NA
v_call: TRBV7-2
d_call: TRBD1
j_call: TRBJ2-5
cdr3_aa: CASSPKGRGQGTETQYF
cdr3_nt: TGTGCCAGCAGCCCCAAGGGGAGGGGACAGGGGACGGAGACCCAGTACTTC

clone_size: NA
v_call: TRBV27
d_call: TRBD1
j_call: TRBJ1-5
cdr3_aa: CASRGQGGNQPQHF
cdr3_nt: TGTGCCAGCCGAGGACAGGGTGGCAATCAGCCCCAGCATTTT

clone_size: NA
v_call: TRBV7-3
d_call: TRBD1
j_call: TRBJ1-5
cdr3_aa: CASSLQGGTNQPQHF
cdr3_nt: TGTGCCAGCAGCCTACAGGGGGGCACAAATCAGCCCCAGCATTTT

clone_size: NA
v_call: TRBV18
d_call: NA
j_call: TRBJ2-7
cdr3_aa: CASSPRTTYEQYF
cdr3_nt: TGTGCCAGCTCACCACGCACAACCTACGAGCAGTACTTC

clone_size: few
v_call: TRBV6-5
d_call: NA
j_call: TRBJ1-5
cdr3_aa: CASKVSGGNQPQHF
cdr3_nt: TGTGCCAGCAAGGTCTCCGGGGGCAATCAGCCCCAGCATTTT

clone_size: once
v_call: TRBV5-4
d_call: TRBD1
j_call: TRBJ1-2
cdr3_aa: CASSWDSYGYTF
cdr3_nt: TGTGCCAGCAGCTGGGACAGCTATGGCTACACCTTC

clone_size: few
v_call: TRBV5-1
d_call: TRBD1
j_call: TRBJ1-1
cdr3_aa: CASSLGVGTGGGTEAFF
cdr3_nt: TGCGCCAGCAGCTTGGGGGTCGGGACAGGGGGTGGCACTGAAGCTTTCTTT

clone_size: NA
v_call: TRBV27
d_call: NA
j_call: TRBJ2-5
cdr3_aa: CASSVSGYRETQYF
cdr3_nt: TGTGCCAGCAGCGTTAGCGGTTACCGTGAGACCCAGTACTTC

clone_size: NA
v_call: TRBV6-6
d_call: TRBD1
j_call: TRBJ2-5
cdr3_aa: CASSYRDRVETQYF
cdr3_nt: TGTGCCAGCAGTTACCGGGACAGGGTGGAGACCCAGTACTTC

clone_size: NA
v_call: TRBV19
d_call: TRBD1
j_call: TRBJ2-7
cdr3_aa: CASSILTGGSYEQYF
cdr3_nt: TGTGCCAGTAGTATCCTGACAGGGGGCTCCTACGAGCAGTACTTC

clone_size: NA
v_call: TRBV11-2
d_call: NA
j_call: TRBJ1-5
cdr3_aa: CASSLQGLSNQPQHF
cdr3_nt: TGTGCCAGCAGCTTACAGGGTCTCAGCAATCAGCCCCAGCATTTT

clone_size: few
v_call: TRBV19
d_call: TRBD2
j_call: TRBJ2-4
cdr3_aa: CASSPGTSRHF
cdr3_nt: TGTGCCAGTAGTCCCGGGACTAGCCGTCACTTC

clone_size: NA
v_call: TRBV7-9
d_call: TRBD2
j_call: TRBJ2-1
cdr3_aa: CASSKGTSATYSYNEQFF
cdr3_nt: TGTGCCAGCAGCAAAGGGACTAGCGCGACTTACTCCTACAATGAGCAGTTCTTC

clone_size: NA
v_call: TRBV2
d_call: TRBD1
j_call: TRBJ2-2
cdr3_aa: CASSDRGQGGELFF
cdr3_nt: TGTGCCAGCAGTGACAGGGGGCAGGGGGGGGAGCTGTTTTTT

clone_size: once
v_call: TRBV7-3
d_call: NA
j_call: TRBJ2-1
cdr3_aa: CASSLNPDEQFF
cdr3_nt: TGTGCCAGCAGCTTAAACCCGGATGAGCAGTTCTTC

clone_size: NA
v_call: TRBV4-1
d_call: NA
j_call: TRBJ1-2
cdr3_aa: CASSPLGDSHYGYTF
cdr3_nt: TGCGCCAGCAGCCCCTTGGGAGACTCCCACTATGGCTACACCTTC

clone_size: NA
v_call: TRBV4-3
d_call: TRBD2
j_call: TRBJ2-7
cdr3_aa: CASSHFSGGNYEQYF
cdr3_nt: TGCGCCAGCAGCCACTTTAGCGGGGGCAACTACGAGCAGTACTTC

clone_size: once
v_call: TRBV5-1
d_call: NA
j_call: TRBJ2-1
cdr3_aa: CASSSADSYNEQFF
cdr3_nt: TGCGCCAGCAGCTCAGCGGACTCCTACAATGAGCAGTTCTTC

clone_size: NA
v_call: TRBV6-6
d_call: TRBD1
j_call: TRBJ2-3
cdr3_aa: CASSFGTGLDTQYF
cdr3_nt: TGTGCCAGCAGTTTCGGGACAGGGTTAGATACGCAGTATTTT

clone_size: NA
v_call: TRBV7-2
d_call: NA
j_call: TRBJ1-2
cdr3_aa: CASSLGGGGYYGYTF
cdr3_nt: TGTGCCAGCAGCTTAGGGGGGGGCGGATACTATGGCTACACCTTC

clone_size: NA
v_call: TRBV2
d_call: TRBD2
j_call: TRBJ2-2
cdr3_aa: CASGGGTGELFF
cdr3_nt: TGTGCCAGCGGGGGGGGCACCGGGGAGCTGTTTTTT

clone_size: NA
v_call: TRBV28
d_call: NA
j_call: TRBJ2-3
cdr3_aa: CASSLGAVYTDTQYF
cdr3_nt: TGTGCCAGCAGTTTAGGGGCAGTATATACAGATACGCAGTATTTT

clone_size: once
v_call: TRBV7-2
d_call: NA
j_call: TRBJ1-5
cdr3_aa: CASSLVLGNQPQHF
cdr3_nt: TGTGCCAGCAGCTTAGTGTTAGGCAATCAGCCCCAGCATTTT

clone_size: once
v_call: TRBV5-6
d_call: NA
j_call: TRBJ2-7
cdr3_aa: CASSSLQGFSYEQYF
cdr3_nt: TGTGCCAGCAGCTCACTACAGGGTTTCTCCTACGAGCAGTACTTC

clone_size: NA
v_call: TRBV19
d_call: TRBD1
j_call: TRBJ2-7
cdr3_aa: CASSIGGTGTYEQYF
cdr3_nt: TGTGCCAGTAGTATAGGTGGGACAGGGACCTACGAGCAGTACTTC

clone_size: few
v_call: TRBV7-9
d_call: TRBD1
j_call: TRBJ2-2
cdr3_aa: CASSTPGQGRTGELFF
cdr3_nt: TGTGCCAGCAGCACGCCGGGACAGGGCCGGACCGGGGAGCTGTTTTTT

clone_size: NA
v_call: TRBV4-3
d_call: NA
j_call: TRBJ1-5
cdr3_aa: CASSPVRGSYNQPQHF
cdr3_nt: TGCGCCAGCAGCCCTGTTCGGGGATCCTACAATCAGCCCCAGCATTTT